These 5 T cell receptor beta chains came from one sample sequenced in a study of T-cell memory formation after mild COVID-19. TCRdb recomputed calls from the 5' RACE reads with MiXCR, one row per CDR3 protein. The sample consists of approximately 260,000 distinct CDR3 sequences, 15% to 20% of them appearing once. Sequencing was done on a sample of PBMCs or a T cell subset sorted from them (not recorded which). These TCRs come from a man aged 18 to 29 who had mild COVID-19 (a few samples of this study predate the infection). Cell type and time point are not known.

This chain uses TRBV4-1 with TRBJ2-7, with D uncertain. Deletions cut 0 bases from V and 0 bases from J, with 12 bases between. Germline loops: CDR1 MGHRA, CDR2 YSYEKL. The CDR3 loop spans 16 amino acids. CDR3 DNA sequence: TGCGCCAGCAGCCAAGATGGCTTCCCCAGCTCCTACGAGCAGTACGTC. Its protein is CASSQDGFPSSYEQYV.

This clonotype was observed a handful of times. The CDR3 DNA is TGCAGCGCCGGACAGGATAAAGAGACCCAGTACTTC. It specifies CSAGQDKETQYF. The rearrangement links TRBV29-1 to TRBJ2-5; TRBD1 agrees at 7 bases. The CDR3 spans 12 residues. Germline V lookup: CDR1 SQVTM, CDR2 ANQGSEA. With 7 bases clipped from V and 3 bases from J, the junction kept 5 bases outside the gene matches.

The chain uses TRBV25-1 and TRBJ2-7, with a possible D match to TRBD2 (5 bases). There are 12 residues in the CDR3. Germline V gene data show CDR1 as MGHDK and CDR2 as SYGVNS. The ends were cut back, 6 bases at V and 4 bases at J, with 10 bases in the middle. The CDR3 loop is CASSRDLYEQYF. CDR3 bases: TGTGCCAGCAGCCGGGATCTATACGAGCAGTACTTC.

This clonotype showed up just a few times. The V call is TRBV5-1, the J call TRBJ1-6; D unresolved. This CDR3 is built from 12 residues. Germline CDR1 and CDR2: SGHRS and YFSETQ. Trimming took off 2 bases at V and 10 bases at J, with 7 bases between the two ends. CDR3 sequence: CASSFSGSPLHF. In nucleotides, the CDR3 is TGCGCCAGCAGCTTCTCGGGGTCACCCCTCCACTTT.

This clonotype was detected only a few times. The V gene is TRBV6-2 or TRBV6-3, the J gene TRBJ2-7; D possibly corresponds to TRBD2 (6 bases). From germline, CDR1 is MNHEY and CDR2 SVGEGT. The germline V and J ends were trimmed by 2 bases and 6 bases, with 14 bases remaining between them. This CDR3 contains 14 residues. CDR3 DNA: TGTGCCAGCAGTTACCGGGAGACCGGAGGCGAGCAGTACTTC. This codes for CASSYRETGGEQYF.